One and the same sample provided the 11 T cell receptor beta chains below, sequenced in a study of T cell changes during pregnancy in multiple sclerosis. Sequencing used immunoSEQ multiplex PCR; TCRdb keeps in-frame clones, though not all of them. Of approximately 40,000 clones listed, about nine tenths are singletons. The sample was CD4+ T cells from peripheral blood mononuclear cells, taken after pregnancy. The receptors here all came from a female donor in good health, enrolled as a control in a pregnancy study.

The rearrangement joins TRBV5-1 to TRBJ2-7, with TRBD2 identical over 8 bases. With V trimmed by 0 bases and J by 6 bases, 5 bases remained unmatched. The V gene's germline CDR1 is SGHRS and CDR2 YFSETQ. This CDR3 is 14 amino acids long. The CDR3 DNA reads as TGCGCCAGCAGCTTGGACAGCGGGAGTACCGAGCAGTACTTC. Translated: CASSLDSGSTEQYF. The full variable domain, with the rest looked up from reference TRBV5-1 and TRBJ2-7, is KAGVTQTPRYLIKTRGQQVTLSCSPISGHRSVSWYQQTPGQGLQFLFEYFSETQRNKGNFPGRFSGRQFSNSRSEMNVSTLELGDSALYLCASSLDSGSTEQYFGPGTRLTVT.

Of note for this clone: A read error may produce the germline difference seen at one junction end. The chain uses TRBV5-5 and TRBJ2-7; TRBD2 matches at 10 bases. Germline V gene sequence: CDR1 SGHKS, CDR2 YYEKEE (reference sequence). CDR3 length equals 12 residues. The CDR3 nucleotides are TGTGCCAGCAGCTTAGCGCTAGCGGGAGAGCTCTTC. The encoded protein is CASSLALAGELF. The variable domain in full, with the rest retrieved from reference TRBV5-5 and TRBJ2-7, is DAGVTQSPTHLIKTRGQQVTLRCSPISGHKSVSWYQQVLGQGPQFIFQYYEKEERGRGNFPDRFSARQFPNYSSELNVNALLLGDSALYLCASSLALAGELFGPGTRLTVT.

The rearrangement joins TRBV4-3 to TRBJ1-6; TRBD1 agrees at 7 bases. Germline trimming cut 1 base from V and 4 bases from J; bases unmatched to any gene: 4. CDR3 size: 16 residues. CDR1 LGHNA and CDR2 YSLEER come from the germline V gene. The CDR3 loop is CASSQGGTVYNSPLHF. The CDR3 DNA sequence: TGCGCCAGCAGCCAAGGGGGGACAGTTTATAATTCACCCCTCCACTTT.

The chain couples TRBV5-1 to TRBJ1-2; the match to TRBD1 covers 7 bases. Germline-derived CDR1 and CDR2 are SGHRS and YFSETQ. Trimming removed 4 bases from V and 2 bases from J; junction bases left unmatched: 2. The CDR3 consists of 13 residues. For the CDR3, the DNA is TGCGCCAGCAGCGAGGGACAGAACTATGGCTACACCTTC. Translated, it gives CASSEGQNYGYTF.

The rearrangement uses TRBV4-1 and TRBJ2-1; D is possibly TRBD1 (5 bases). Germline V CDR1 and CDR2: MGHRA, YSYEKL. The CDR3 loop spans 13 amino acids. The V and J ends lost 0 bases and 15 bases respectively, with 15 bases between them. CDR3 region: CASSQDMVGVWFF. In DNA, the CDR3 is TGCGCCAGCAGCCAAGACATGGTAGGGGTGTGGTTCTTC.

As for this clone: Relative to the germline gene, one junction end is altered; a read error may explain this. J is TRBJ2-5 and V is TRBV7-7, with 10 bases fitting TRBD1. Germline values: CDR1 SSHAT, CDR2 FNYEAQ (reference sequence). The CDR3 runs to 16 residues. In nucleotides, the CDR3 is TGTGCTAGCAGCTCGGCGGGACAGGGGTCACAAGAGACCCAGTACTTC. Translating gives CASSSAGQGSQETQYF.

This clone was counted a single time. The gene calls are TRBV15 and TRBJ1-1; D gene ambiguous. With 0 bases removed from V and 2 bases from J, the gap between germline ends came to 4 bases. The CDR3 spans 13 residues. Germline-derived CDR1 and CDR2 are LNHNV and YYDKDF (reference sequence). Here the CDR3 DNA reads TGTGCCACCAGCAGAGATCGTAACACTGAAGCTTTCTTT. It is translated as CATSRDRNTEAFF.

The chain is built from TRBV19 and TRBJ2-7, with 8 bases fitting TRBD2. Per the germline V gene, CDR1 is LNHDA and CDR2 is SQIVND (reference sequence). There are 14 residues in the CDR3. V lost 5 bases, J lost 3 bases, and 6 bases stayed unmatched. The CDR3 here is CASSDQRGSYEQYF. CDR3 DNA: TGTGCCAGTAGTGACCAGCGGGGGAGCTACGAGCAGTACTTC.

The CDR3 sequence: CASSQEARGQYEQYF. CDR3 DNA sequence: TGCGCCAGCAGCCAAGAAGCCAGGGGGCAGTACGAGCAGTACTTC. This chain connects TRBV4-3 to TRBJ2-7; 8 bases agree with TRBD1. Germline V gene lookup returns CDR1 LGHNA and CDR2 YSLEER. Trimming at V came to 0 bases and at J to 4 bases, leaving 5 bases not matched to a gene. The CDR3 consists of 15 residues.

The chain couples TRBV5-1 to TRBJ2-5; 9 nucleotides align to TRBD1. V gave up 0 bases and J gave up 1 base; unmatched junction bases: 4. From germline, CDR1 is SGHRS and CDR2 YFSETQ. This CDR3 is built from 16 residues. In nucleotides, the CDR3 is TGCGCCAGCAGCTTGGGGGACAGGGTTAGCCAAGAGACCCAGTACTTC. Encoded protein: CASSLGDRVSQETQYF.

This clone was picked up one time. This rearrangement joins TRBV19 to TRBJ2-1, with D unresolved. Germline V lookup: CDR1 LNHDA, CDR2 SQIVND (reference sequence). The CDR3 consists of 15 residues. The germline V and J ends were trimmed by 3 bases and 0 bases, with 9 bases remaining between them. CDR3 protein: CASSILFSSYNEQFF. CDR3 nucleotide sequence: TGTGCCAGTAGTATTCTATTTAGCTCCTACAATGAGCAGTTCTTC.